The entry below describes one T cell receptor beta chain. No antigen is known for it. This entry comes from a study of cytomegalovirus exposure and HLA in healthy donors. Primers included in the PCR were 60 Vbeta and 13 Jbeta primers. Repertoires were generated with immunoSEQ multiplex PCR, while TCRdb's copy carries only in-frame clones and drops some. There are some 90,000 clones in the sample; approximately 80% occur only once, and 3% to 3.5% lies in the top ten. Whole-study results and caveats: A missense variant in DCLRE1C was later tied to TCR beta V- and J-gene trimming.

This CDR3 has 16 amino acids. After removal of 5 bases from V and 1 base from J, the junction contained 6 bases not matched to a gene. From germline, CDR1 is SGHTA and CDR2 FQGTGA. The sample was PBMCs. The receptor was derived from a middle-aged man in good health and CMV-seronegative. The chain couples TRBV7-3 to TRBJ2-3, with 10 bases aligning to TRBD2. DNA for the CDR3: TGTGCCAGCAGCCAGGGAGGACTAGCGGGCACAGATACGCAGTATTTT. Protein sequence: CASSQGGLAGTDTQYF.